The 27 T cell receptor beta chains listed next were all sequenced from one sample in a study of blood T cell repertoires in COVID-19. TCRdb keeps only in-frame clones here, not all; method: immunoSEQ multiplex PCR. The sample lists more than 200,000 clones, about 87% occurring once. Sequencing input: PBMCs or T cells enriched from blood (not recorded which). The receptor source for this set is a woman in her forties or fifties who had recovered from COVID-19.

This chain joins TRBV15 and TRBJ2-1; TRBD2 agrees at 9 bases. J was trimmed by 8 bases and V by 1 base; bases with no gene match: 6. The germline CDR1 and CDR2 sequences are LNHNV and YYDKDF (reference sequence). This CDR3 has 15 residues. The CDR3 sequence is CATSRGDSGSHEQFF. The CDR3, as DNA: TGTGCCACCAGCAGAGGGGATAGCGGGAGCCATGAGCAGTTCTTC.

The chain combines TRBV3-1 (or the pseudogene TRBV3-2) with TRBJ2-5, with D tentatively TRBD1 (6 bases). From germline, CDR1 is LGHDT and CDR2 YNNKEL (reference sequence). Trimming removed 8 bases from V and 2 bases from J, with 15 bases in between. CDR3 length: 14 residues. The CDR3, as DNA: TGTGCCAGCTCCGTAGGGGGAACTCAAGAGACCCAGTACTTC. Protein sequence: CASSVGGTQETQYF.

The J gene is TRBJ2-7, the V gene TRBV11-2; D perhaps matches TRBD2 (5 bases). The CDR3 runs to 16 residues. V gave up 5 bases and J gave up 0 bases, with 17 bases separating them. Per germline, CDR1 SGHAT and CDR2 FQNNGV. CDR3 residues: CASSGEGHKASYEQYF. The CDR3 nucleotides are TGTGCCAGCAGCGGAGAGGGCCACAAAGCCTCCTACGAGCAGTACTTC.

The genes are TRBV11-2 and TRBJ2-3, with D maybe TRBD2 (5 bases). V gave up 4 bases and J gave up 2 bases, with 19 bases separating them. The germline gives CDR1 SGHAT, CDR2 FQNNGV. The CDR3 consists of 17 residues. This CDR3 reads CASSYSAADVATDTQYF. The CDR3, as DNA: TGTGCCAGCAGCTATTCTGCAGCGGACGTGGCCACAGATACGCAGTATTTT. Full variable domain (remainder filled in from reference TRBV11-2 and TRBJ2-3): EAGVAQSPRYKIIEKRQSVAFWCNPISGHATLYWYQQILGQGPKLLIQFQNNGVVDDSQLPKDRFSAERLKGVDSTLKIQPAKLEDSAVYLCASSYSAADVATDTQYFGPGTRLTVL.

CDR3 in amino acids: CASRTSGQGRETQYF. The CDR3 DNA follows: TGTGCCAGCAGGACTTCGGGACAGGGGAGAGAGACCCAGTACTTC. The chain uses TRBV2 and TRBJ2-5; 10 nucleotides align to TRBD1. Germline V gene lookup returns CDR1 SNHLY and CDR2 FYNNEI. The CDR3 covers 15 residues. The ends lost 6 bases at V and 4 bases at J; junction bases unmatched: 8.

About this clone itself: This CDR3 is also generated by other DNA sequences in the sample. CDR3 protein: CASSPTEDTQYF. In DNA form, the CDR3 reads TGTGCCAGCAGCCCCACAGAGGATACGCAGTATTTT. The gene calls are TRBV9 and TRBJ2-3; no firm D call. Germline assignment: CDR1 SGDLS and CDR2 YYNGEE. V was shortened by 4 bases and J by 6 bases, with 9 bases between the two germline ends. The CDR3 contains 12 residues.

This clone was counted between two and nine times. V gene TRBV5-1 combines with J gene TRBJ2-7, with D hard to call. CDR1 is SGHRS, CDR2 YFSETQ, per germline. The CDR3 runs to 14 residues. Trimming took off 2 bases at V and 1 base at J, with 10 bases between the two ends. The CDR3 DNA reads as TGCGCCAGCAGCTTCAGTGGCAGGTCCTACGAGCAGTACTTC. It codes for CASSFSGRSYEQYF.

V is TRBV19 and J is TRBJ1-3; TRBD1 might be the D (6 bases). The CDR3 totals 15 residues. Per the germline V gene, CDR1 is LNHDA and CDR2 is SQIVND (reference sequence). The ends were cut back, 3 bases at V and 3 bases at J, with 12 bases in the middle. The CDR3 DNA reads TGTGCCAGTAGTATTCGGCAGGGGAATGGAAACACCATATATTTT. As protein: CASSIRQGNGNTIYF.

The V and J genes are TRBV28 and TRBJ2-1, with a weak D call TRBD2 (6 bases). Germline V gives CDR1 MDHEN, CDR2 SYDVKM. Trimming left V 5 bases short and J 15 bases short, with 23 bases between. This CDR3 has 14 amino acids. The CDR3 here is CASSPTSLDYGGFF. The CDR3 region has the DNA TGTGCCAGCAGTCCCACTTCGTTAGATTACGGGGGGTTCTTC. The whole variable domain, filled in from reference TRBV28 and TRBJ2-1, reads DVKVTQSSRYLVKRTGEKVFLECVQDMDHENMFWYRQDPGLGLRLIYFSYDVKMKEKGDIPEGYSVSREKKERFSLILESASTNQTSMYLCASSPTSLDYGGFFGPGTRLTVL.

The gene calls are TRBV5-1 and TRBJ2-4; a possible D gene is TRBD2 (6 bases). V lost 0 bases and J 6 bases, leaving 13 bases between the germline ends. CDR1 and CDR2 from the germline V gene are SGHRS and YFSETQ. The CDR3 covers 15 residues. This CDR3 reads CASSLEPSEPNIQYF. In DNA, the CDR3 is TGCGCCAGCAGCTTGGAGCCTAGCGAACCAAACATTCAGTACTTC.

This clone has more than one count but fewer than ten. This chain connects TRBV15 to TRBJ2-5; 9 nucleotides agree with TRBD1. The CDR3 runs to 15 residues. The ends lost 1 base at V and 6 bases at J; junction bases unmatched: 6. From germline, CDR1 is LNHNV and CDR2 YYDKDF (reference sequence). The chain's CDR3 is CATSRANRGLKTQYF. Written as DNA, the CDR3 is TGTGCCACCAGCAGAGCCAACAGGGGGCTGAAGACCCAGTACTTC.

This chain connects TRBV5-1 to TRBJ2-1; possible D gene TRBD2, 5 bases. Germline V gene data show CDR1 as SGHRS and CDR2 as YFSETQ. The CDR3 loop spans 15 amino acids. V lost 1 base and J lost 10, with 18 bases in between. The CDR3 DNA is TGCGCCAGCAGCTTGAAAATGGACTCCGCAGTGGAGCAGTTCTTC. Translating gives CASSLKMDSAVEQFF.

J is TRBJ2-2 and V is TRBV18; no reliable D call. V was cut by 3 bases and J by 7 bases, with 15 bases left in between. Germline CDR1 reads KGHSH; CDR2 reads LQKENI. The CDR3 extends over 15 amino acids. CDR3 sequence: CASSPWADIDGELFF. Written as DNA, the CDR3 is TGTGCCAGCTCACCGTGGGCAGACATTGACGGGGAGCTGTTTTTT.

The chain uses TRBV28 and TRBJ2-7, with 9 bases aligning to TRBD1. Germline V gene sequence: CDR1 MDHEN, CDR2 SYDVKM. The CDR3 covers 14 residues. J lost 2 bases, V lost 6 bases, and 5 bases had no gene match. CDR3 loop: CASRAGTGTYEQYF. The CDR3 DNA reads as TGTGCCAGCAGGGCCGGGACAGGGACCTACGAGCAGTACTTC.

This clone was counted only a few times. This chain uses TRBV2 with TRBJ2-1, with 11 bases lining up with TRBD2. Germline values: CDR1 SNHLY, CDR2 FYNNEI. The CDR3 sequence is 14 residues long. Germline trimming cut 4 bases from V and 9 bases from J; bases unmatched to any gene: 5. The CDR3, as DNA: TGTGCCAGCAGTGTCACTAGCGGGAGTCTTGAGCAGTTCTTC. As protein: CASSVTSGSLEQFF.

V is TRBV29-1 and J is TRBJ1-5, with D tentatively TRBD1 (6 bases). This CDR3 contains 12 residues. V lost 5 bases and J 1 base, leaving 6 bases between the germline ends. CDR1 and CDR2 (germline): SQVTM, ANQGSEA. CDR3 sequence: CSVRGSNQPQHF. CDR3 bases: TGCAGCGTTAGGGGGAGCAATCAGCCCCAGCATTTT.

The genes are TRBV5-4 and TRBJ2-3; 9 bases map to TRBD2. This CDR3 spans 17 amino acids. The trim removed 0 bases at V and 1 base at J, leaving 6 bases unmatched. Germline CDR1 reads SGHNT; CDR2 reads YYREEE (reference sequence). The CDR3 DNA reads TGTGCCAGCAGCTTGGAGATAGCGGGAGTCCGCACAGATACGCAGTATTTT. This codes for CASSLEIAGVRTDTQYF.

This clone was found a few times. The chain recombines TRBV29-1 with TRBJ1-2; TRBD1 matches 8 bases. V trimming: 6 bases; J trimming: 8 bases; junction bases outside the gene matches: 8. CDR3 size: 12 residues. Germline V gene data show CDR1 as SQVTM and CDR2 as ANQGSEA. CDR3 residues: CSVGQGARGYTF. The CDR3 bases are TGCAGCGTCGGCCAGGGGGCGAGGGGCTACACCTTC.

A few counts support this clone. This rearrangement joins TRBV9 to TRBJ2-2, with D maybe TRBD2 (5 bases). V shed 0 bases and J shed 6 bases, with 12 bases lying between them. CDR3 size: 15 residues. Germline CDR1 is SGDLS and CDR2 is YYNGEE. The CDR3 coding sequence is TGTGCCAGCAGCGTAGCGGGGTCAGGTGCCGGGGAGCTGTTTTTT. Protein product: CASSVAGSGAGELFF.

The J gene is TRBJ2-2, the V gene TRBV5-1; possible D gene TRBD1, 5 bases. CDR1 is SGHRS and CDR2 is YFSETQ in the germline V gene. V was shortened by 3 bases and J by 6 bases, with 21 bases between the two germline ends. The CDR3 covers 17 residues. The CDR3: CASSWGPYRSGPGELFF. The CDR3 region has the DNA TGCGCCAGCAGCTGGGGCCCGTACAGATCAGGACCCGGGGAGCTGTTTTTT.

This chain connects TRBV19 to TRBJ2-7, with D perhaps TRBD2 (6 bases). Looked up from germline, CDR1 is LNHDA and CDR2 is SQIVND (reference sequence). CDR3 length equals 12 residues. V lost 11 bases and J lost 5, with 16 bases in between. CDR3 nucleotide sequence: TGTGCCGTGACGGAGGGAGCGAACGAGCAGTACTTC. Its protein product is CAVTEGANEQYF.

This rearrangement joins TRBV7-3 to TRBJ2-1, with a possible D match to TRBD2 (6 bases). Germline-derived CDR1 and CDR2 are SGHTA and FQGTGA. The CDR3 contains 14 residues. V lost 5 bases to trimming and J lost 3 bases, with 11 bases between them. The CDR3 nucleotides are TGTGCCAGCAGCCCACAGACTAGCTACAATGAGCAGTTCTTC. Translation: CASSPQTSYNEQFF. Looking up the rest from reference TRBV7-3 and TRBJ2-1 gives the full variable domain: GAGVSQTPSNKVTEKGKYVELRCDPISGHTALYWYRQSLGQGPEFLIYFQGTGAADDSGLPNDRFFAVRPEGSVSTLKIQRTERGDSAVYLCASSPQTSYNEQFFGPGTRLTVL.

This sequence joins TRBV24-1 and TRBJ2-1, with 8 bases that match TRBD2. Germline V CDR1 and CDR2: KGHDR, SFDVKD. V shed 5 bases and J 0 bases; nucleotides not matched to a gene: 11. This CDR3 is built from 18 residues. The CDR3 loop is CATSGPREGASSYNEQFF. The CDR3 bases are TGTGCCACCAGTGGCCCCCGGGAGGGAGCATCCTCCTACAATGAGCAGTTCTTC.

The gene calls are TRBV6-5 and TRBJ1-1, with 8 nucleotides matching TRBD1. The CDR3 consists of 11 residues. Germline lookup yields CDR1 MNHEY and CDR2 SVGAGI. Trimming at V came to 6 bases and at J to 6 bases, leaving 0 bases not matched to a gene. CDR3 protein: CASRGQAEAFF. The CDR3 DNA is TGTGCCAGCAGGGGACAGGCTGAAGCTTTCTTT.

This clone qualifies as medium-sized (0.01 to 0.1%). The chain combines TRBV27 with TRBJ1-1; TRBD1 is a possible D gene (6 bases). The CDR3 runs 16 residues. Per germline, CDR1 MNHEY and CDR2 SMNVEV (reference sequence). Trimming left V 8 bases short and J 3 bases short, with 22 bases between. CDR3 nucleotide sequence: TGTGCCAGCCGACATCCGGGACAAAGAGGGGACACTGAAGCTTTCTTT. It is translated as CASRHPGQRGDTEAFF.

The chain is built from TRBV5-4 and TRBJ2-2; 8 nucleotides match TRBD2. Germline loops: CDR1 SGHNT, CDR2 YYREEE (reference sequence). With 0 bases clipped from V and 4 bases from J, the junction kept 2 bases outside the gene matches. The CDR3 extends over 15 amino acids. DNA for the CDR3: TGTGCCAGCAGCTTGGAACTAGCGGCCACCGGGGAGCTGTTTTTT. It yields the protein CASSLELAATGELFF. Full variable domain (remainder filled in from reference TRBV5-4 and TRBJ2-2): ETGVTQSPTHLIKTRGQQVTLRCSSQSGHNTVSWYQQALGQGPQFIFQYYREEENGRGNFPPRFSGLQFPNYSSELNVNALELDDSALYLCASSLELAATGELFFGEGSRLTVL.

The V gene is TRBV29-1, the J gene TRBJ1-2; 10 bases map to TRBD1. J gave up 4 bases and V 5 bases, and 7 bases lay outside the gene matches. The germline CDR1 and CDR2 sequences are SQVTM and ANQGSEA. The CDR3 totals 14 residues. CDR3 in amino acids: CSVSDRGQFYGYTF. CDR3 bases: TGCAGCGTTTCCGACAGGGGGCAGTTCTATGGCTACACCTTC.